One sample yielded the 32 T cell receptor beta chains listed below, sequenced in a study of blood T cell repertoires in COVID-19 (dated by TCRdb to the early 2020s). The library was built by means of the immunoSEQ multiplex PCR assay. Drawn from immuneACCESS, this table holds only the in-frame rearrangements with V and J called that TCRdb kept. Clones are partly lost; checked studies trace under half to an unresolved V gene and leave the rest unexplained. The sample contains hundreds of thousands of clones, roughly 80% of them found a single time. 8.9% of the sample rests with the top ten. The specimen was peripheral blood. These receptors were collected from a man older than 75 with acute or convalescent COVID-19.

The V gene is TRBV27, the J gene TRBJ1-2, with 8 positions matching TRBD1. The V gene's germline CDR1 is MNHEY and CDR2 SMNVEV (reference sequence). The CDR3 contains 14 residues. V dropped 5 bases and J dropped 8; count of bases not matched to a gene: 10. CDR3 protein: CASSRWAGGWGYTF. The CDR3, as DNA: TGTGCCAGCAGTCGGTGGGCAGGGGGCTGGGGCTACACCTTC.

V gene TRBV2 combines with J gene TRBJ1-3; 9 bases fit TRBD1. Unmatched junction bases numbered 5, after V lost 6 bases and J lost 2 bases. Germline V CDR1 and CDR2: SNHLY, FYNNEI. The CDR3 loop spans 15 amino acids. In DNA, the CDR3 is TGTGCCAGCAGCTCACAGGGGGCAGCTGGAAACACCATATATTTT. Residues: CASSSQGAAGNTIYF.

The sample holds a few counts of this clone. The chain couples TRBV5-1 to TRBJ1-4, with D tentatively TRBD1 (5 bases). CDR3 length: 14 amino acids. Looked up from germline, CDR1 is SGHRS and CDR2 is YFSETQ. V shed 6 bases and J shed 7 bases, with 16 bases lying between them. CDR3 protein: CASNVGGVSEKLFF. CDR3 sequence (DNA): TGCGCCAGCAACGTAGGAGGGGTTAGTGAAAAACTGTTTTTT.

V usage is TRBV18 and J usage is TRBJ2-3; D remains unclear. Trimming shortened V by 0 bases and J by 4 bases, and 8 bases separated the two germline ends. Germline V CDR1 and CDR2: KGHSH, LQKENI. The CDR3 is 14 residues long. CDR3: CASSPPQVSDTQYF. CDR3 DNA: TGTGCCAGCTCACCACCCCAGGTCTCAGATACGCAGTATTTT.

The chain recombines TRBV18 with TRBJ1-2; possible D gene TRBD1, 6 bases. The CDR3 length is 13 residues. V was cut by 5 bases and J by 5 bases, with 12 bases left in between. Germline-derived CDR1 and CDR2 are KGHSH and LQKENI. For the CDR3, the DNA is TGTGCCAGCTCAGAGGGGGAGTCGTATGGCTACACCTTC. Translating gives CASSEGESYGYTF.

The count of this clone is one. V is TRBV24-1 and J is TRBJ2-3; 13 nucleotides match TRBD2. The CDR3 loop spans 17 amino acids. CDR1 is KGHDR, CDR2 SFDVKD, per germline. J was trimmed by 5 bases and V by 4 bases; bases with no gene match: 8. CDR3 sequence: CATSDARLAGGRDTQYF. CDR3 coding DNA: TGTGCCACCAGTGACGCCAGACTAGCGGGAGGTCGAGATACGCAGTATTTT.

This clone came up a few times. The chain couples TRBV2 to TRBJ1-6, with a possible D match to TRBD1 (6 bases). The V and J ends lost 4 bases and 4 bases respectively, with 11 bases between them. The CDR3 consists of 15 residues. CDR1 is SNHLY, CDR2 FYNNEI, per germline. The DNA of the CDR3 is TGTGCCAGCAGTGGTAGGACAGCTTATAATTCACCCCTCCACTTT. Encoded protein: CASSGRTAYNSPLHF.

On this clone itself: An end of the junction does not agree with germline; a read error may underlie this. This sequence joins TRBV7-2 and TRBJ2-7; 8 bases map to TRBD1. The CDR3 is 16 amino acids. CDR1 SGHTA and CDR2 FQGNSA come from the germline V gene. CDR3 DNA: TGTGCCAGCAGCCGGCCCTCTCCCACGACAGGGGTGGAGAGGAACTTC. Translating gives CASSRPSPTTGVERNF.

The CDR3 DNA sequence: TGTGCCAGCAGCCGGACTTACGGTGACGAGCAGTACTTC. It translates to CASSRTYGDEQYF. This chain joins TRBV7-2 and TRBJ2-7; maybe TRBD2 (5 bases). The CDR3 consists of 13 residues. Trimming stripped 5 bases from V and 5 bases from J, with 13 bases between. Germline loops: CDR1 SGHTA, CDR2 FQGNSA.

This chain uses TRBV10-3 with TRBJ2-1; a possible D gene is TRBD2 (5 bases). Germline CDR1 and CDR2: ENHRY and SYGVKD. CDR3 length equals 16 residues. The V end lost 5 bases, the J end lost 4 bases, and 18 bases lay between the germline ends. DNA for the CDR3: TGTGCCATCAGTAAGGAGGCCCCCGGATCGTACAATGAGCAGTTCTTC. It codes for CAISKEAPGSYNEQFF.

V and J are TRBV7-3 and TRBJ1-1; 7 bases match TRBD1. Germline-derived CDR1 and CDR2 are SGHTA and FQGTGA. V was pared by 5 bases and J by 1 base, with 1 base of the junction left unmatched. This CDR3 is built from 13 residues. This CDR3 reads CASSRDRNTEAFF. In nucleotides, the CDR3 is TGTGCCAGCAGCCGGGACAGGAACACTGAAGCTTTCTTT.

The rearrangement uses TRBV7-9 and TRBJ2-5; TRBD2 matches 10 bases. Germline-derived CDR1 and CDR2 are SEHNR and FQNEAQ (reference sequence). There are 15 residues in the CDR3. V lost 5 bases and J lost 5; bases outside the gene matches: 8. CDR3 amino acids: CASSTQREGLETQYF. The DNA of the CDR3 is TGTGCCAGCAGCACACAGCGGGAGGGCCTTGAGACCCAGTACTTC.

The chain has TRBV5-1 and TRBJ1-2, with 7 bases aligning to TRBD1. This CDR3 comprises 16 residues. CDR1 SGHRS and CDR2 YFSETQ come from the germline V gene. Trimming took 0 bases from V and 0 from J; bases not matched to a gene: 5. The CDR3 DNA reads TGCGCCAGCAGCTTGGCCTCACAGGGGACTAACTATGGCTACACCTTC. Amino acid sequence: CASSLASQGTNYGYTF. Complete variable domain (other parts from reference TRBV5-1 and TRBJ1-2): KAGVTQTPRYLIKTRGQQVTLSCSPISGHRSVSWYQQTPGQGLQFLFEYFSETQRNKGNFPGRFSGRQFSNSRSEMNVSTLELGDSALYLCASSLASQGTNYGYTFGSGTRLTVV.

The rearrangement links TRBV6-5 to TRBJ2-7, with 7 nucleotides matching TRBD1. The CDR3 covers 15 residues. The V and J ends lost 2 bases and 2 bases, in that order; junction bases with no gene match: 6. The germline CDR1 and CDR2 sequences are MNHEY and SVGAGI. Written as DNA, the CDR3 is TGTGCCAGCAGTTACGACAGGGACCAGGCCTACGAGCAGTACTTC. Protein: CASSYDRDQAYEQYF.

The chain employs TRBV10-3 and TRBJ2-7; TRBD1 aligns across 7 bases. The V gene's germline CDR1 is ENHRY and CDR2 SYGVKD. J gave up 2 bases and V 6 bases, and 7 bases lay outside the gene matches. The CDR3 totals 14 residues. The CDR3 loop is CAIRPDRAPYEQYF. In nucleotides, the CDR3 is TGTGCCATCAGACCTGACAGGGCCCCCTACGAGCAGTACTTC.

J is TRBJ2-1 and V is TRBV10-2; TRBD2 might be the D (7 bases). This CDR3 has 13 amino acids. The V and J ends lost 3 bases and 12 bases respectively, with 15 bases between them. Per germline, CDR1 WSHSY and CDR2 SAAADI. The DNA for the CDR3 is TGCGCCAGCAGTGACGGGGGGCGAAACTGGCAGTTCTTC. Its translation is CASSDGGRNWQFF.

This chain joins TRBV28 and TRBJ2-5; TRBD1 might be the D (5 bases). Germline lookup yields CDR1 MDHEN and CDR2 SYDVKM. V lost 1 base to trimming and J lost 2 bases, with 8 bases between them. The CDR3 sequence is 14 residues long. CDR3 in DNA: TGTGCCAGCAGTTTATACAGGTTTCAAGAGACCCAGTACTTC. Translated: CASSLYRFQETQYF.

This clone was found once. The genes are TRBV6-5 and TRBJ2-7; no firm D call. Germline CDR1 reads MNHEY; CDR2 reads SVGAGI. V lost 10 bases and J lost 7, with 20 bases in between. The CDR3 has 13 amino acids. The CDR3 region has the DNA TGTGCCACCCAAAACCCTAGTAGGAGAGAGCAGTACTTC. Protein sequence: CATQNPSRREQYF.

The CDR3: CAISGAGTGNQPQHF. As DNA, the CDR3 is TGTGCCATCAGTGGAGCTGGGACTGGGAATCAGCCCCAGCATTTT. The chain is built from TRBV10-3 and TRBJ1-5; D is perhaps TRBD1 (5 bases). The length of the CDR3 is 15 residues. Germline lookup yields CDR1 ENHRY and CDR2 SYGVKD. Trimming shortened V by 4 bases and J by 4 bases, and 14 bases separated the two germline ends.

This clone has just one count. The CDR3 spells CASLENLTGKGYTF. The DNA for the CDR3 is TGTGCCAGTCTCGAAAACCTGACAGGGAAAGGCTACACCTTC. The chain has TRBV19 and TRBJ1-2; TRBD1 matches 7 bases. V lost 8 bases, J lost 8 bases, and 14 bases stayed unmatched. The CDR3 extends over 14 amino acids. Germline CDR1 and CDR2: LNHDA and SQIVND (reference sequence).

This clone was seen more than once but under ten times. This chain connects TRBV2 to TRBJ1-1, with D tentatively TRBD1 (6 bases). The CDR3 spans 14 residues. CDR1 is SNHLY, CDR2 FYNNEI, per germline. Trimming removed 7 bases from V and 7 bases from J, with 19 bases in between. The CDR3 region has the DNA TGTGCCAGCAACCCGGGGCAGGGGCCAGTTGAAGCTTTCTTT. Translated, it gives CASNPGQGPVEAFF.

This clone showed up just once. The V call is TRBV7-8, the J call TRBJ1-1; no definite D call. This CDR3 is built from 16 residues. V was clipped by 4 bases and J by 0 bases, with 15 bases between them. Germline V gene sequence: CDR1 SGHVS, CDR2 FQNEAQ. The CDR3 DNA reads as TGTGCCAGCAGCTGGCCTCCGGAGTCATTGAACACTGAAGCTTTCTTT. Translating it yields CASSWPPESLNTEAFF.

This rearrangement joins TRBV5-6 to TRBJ1-1; TRBD1 is a possible D gene (6 bases). The germline gives CDR1 SGHDT, CDR2 YYEEEE. Trimming removed 2 bases from V and 5 bases from J, with 10 bases in between. The CDR3 has 13 amino acids. The DNA of the CDR3 is TGTGCCAGCAGCTTTGGGGGCCGAACTGAAGCTTTCTTT. Translation: CASSFGGRTEAFF.

The gene calls are TRBV28 and TRBJ1-5, with TRBD1 matching over 9 bases. From germline, CDR1 is MDHEN and CDR2 SYDVKM. This CDR3 is 14 amino acids long. The V gene end was trimmed by 6 bases and the J gene end by 6 bases; junction bases not matched to a gene: 6. The CDR3 DNA reads TGTGCCAGCAGCCTTACAGGGGGCCGTCAGCCCCAGCATTTT. Amino acids: CASSLTGGRQPQHF.

This clone appeared once. The chain has TRBV9 and TRBJ2-4; 12 bases are shared with TRBD1. CDR3 size: 17 residues. Germline CDR1 and CDR2: SGDLS and YYNGEE. The J segment lost 2 bases and the V segment lost 4 bases, leaving 7 bases of the junction unmatched. The CDR3 loop reads CASSPSGTGGSKNIQYF. CDR3 DNA: TGTGCCAGCAGCCCCTCCGGGACAGGGGGCTCCAAAAACATTCAGTACTTC.

The chain uses TRBV6-5 and TRBJ2-1, with 11 bases lining up with TRBD2. The trim removed 1 base at V and 6 bases at J, leaving 2 bases unmatched. The CDR3 runs 15 residues. The germline V gene has CDR1 MNHEY and CDR2 SVGAGI. In nucleotides, the CDR3 is TGTGCCAGCAGTTACTATAGCGGGAGGGGCAATGAGCAGTTCTTC. It translates to CASSYYSGRGNEQFF.

The chain uses TRBV5-5 and TRBJ2-7; 9 bases fit TRBD1. This CDR3 has 16 amino acids. The germline V gene has CDR1 SGHKS and CDR2 YYEKEE (reference sequence). The trim removed 2 bases at V and 1 base at J, leaving 7 bases unmatched. The CDR3 here is CASSFGTGQGSYEQYF. The CDR3 bases are TGTGCCAGCAGCTTCGGAACGGGACAGGGTTCCTACGAGCAGTACTTC.

This clone has only a few counts. This sequence joins TRBV12-3 or TRBV12-4 and TRBJ2-7; 8 nucleotides agree with TRBD1. V shed 2 bases, J shed 9 bases, and the junction held 6 bases outside the gene matches. This CDR3 is built from 13 residues. The CDR3, as DNA: TGTGCCAGCAGTTTAAGTACGGGGACAGGGCAGTACTTC. Its protein product is CASSLSTGTGQYF.

V usage is TRBV5-1 and J usage is TRBJ1-6; D unresolved. Trimming took 1 base from V and 9 from J, leaving 11 bases between them. The CDR3 sequence is 14 residues long. Germline values: CDR1 SGHRS, CDR2 YFSETQ. The CDR3 spells CASSLSQEGSPLHF. CDR3 nucleotides: TGCGCCAGCAGCTTGTCGCAGGAGGGTTCACCCCTCCACTTT. The variable domain in full, completed from reference TRBV5-1 and TRBJ1-6, reads KAGVTQTPRYLIKTRGQQVTLSCSPISGHRSVSWYQQTPGQGLQFLFEYFSETQRNKGNFPGRFSGRQFSNSRSEMNVSTLELGDSALYLCASSLSQEGSPLHFGNGTRLTVT.

The rearrangement joins TRBV30 to TRBJ1-1; 10 positions agree with TRBD1. J lost 4 bases, V lost 7 bases, and 6 bases had no gene match. The germline V gene encodes CDR1 GTSNPN and CDR2 SVGIG (reference sequence). The CDR3 covers 13 residues. The CDR3 DNA reads TGTGCCTTAGACAGGGGGCAAGGCACTGAAGCTTTCTTT. Residues: CALDRGQGTEAFF.

This clone has a single count. The chain combines TRBV3-1 (or the pseudogene TRBV3-2) with TRBJ2-3; TRBD2 matches 7 bases. V lost 2 bases and J lost 0; bases outside the gene matches: 5. The CDR3 length is 16 residues. Germline CDR1 and CDR2: LGHDT and YNNKEL (reference sequence). In DNA form, the CDR3 reads TGTGCCAGCAGCCAAAAAGGGAGGGCCAGCACAGATACGCAGTATTTT. Translation gives CASSQKGRASTDTQYF.

The V call is TRBV5-1, the J call TRBJ2-7; 8 nucleotides match TRBD1. The V segment lost 3 bases and the J segment 5 bases; nucleotides outside the gene matches: 7. Germline values: CDR1 SGHRS, CDR2 YFSETQ. The CDR3 totals 14 residues. DNA for the CDR3: TGCGCCAGCAGCTGGGGACAGGCTCGGCACGAGCAGTACTTC. This gives the protein CASSWGQARHEQYF. The whole variable domain, remainder taken from reference TRBV5-1 and TRBJ2-7, is KAGVTQTPRYLIKTRGQQVTLSCSPISGHRSVSWYQQTPGQGLQFLFEYFSETQRNKGNFPGRFSGRQFSNSRSEMNVSTLELGDSALYLCASSWGQARHEQYFGPGTRLTVT.